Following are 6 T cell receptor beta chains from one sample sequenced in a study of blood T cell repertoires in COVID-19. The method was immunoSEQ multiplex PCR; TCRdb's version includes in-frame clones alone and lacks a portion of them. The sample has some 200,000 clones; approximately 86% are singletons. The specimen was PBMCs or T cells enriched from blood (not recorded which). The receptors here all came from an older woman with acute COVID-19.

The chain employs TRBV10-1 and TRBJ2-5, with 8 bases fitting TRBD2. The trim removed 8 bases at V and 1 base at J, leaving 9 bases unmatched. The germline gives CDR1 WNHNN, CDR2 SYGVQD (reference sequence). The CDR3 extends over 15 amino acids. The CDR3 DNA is TGCGCCAGCTCTGCGGGGGGACGACCCCAAGAGACCCAGTACTTC. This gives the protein CASSAGGRPQETQYF.

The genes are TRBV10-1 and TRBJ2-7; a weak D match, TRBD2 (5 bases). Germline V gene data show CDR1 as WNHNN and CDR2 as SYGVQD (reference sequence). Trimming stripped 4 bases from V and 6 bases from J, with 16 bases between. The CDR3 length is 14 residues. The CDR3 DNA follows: TGCGCCAGCAGTGTGGCGGGCCTAACCTCCGAGCAGTACTTC. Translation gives CASSVAGLTSEQYF.

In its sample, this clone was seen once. The CDR3 coding sequence is TGTGCCACCAGTGACTTGAACAGGGGGTCACCGTTCTTC. Translated, it gives CATSDLNRGSPFF. The chain uses TRBV24-1 and TRBJ2-1; 8 bases are a match to TRBD1. This CDR3 has 13 residues. Germline lookup yields CDR1 KGHDR and CDR2 SFDVKD. The V segment lost 4 bases and the J segment 15 bases; nucleotides outside the gene matches: 10.

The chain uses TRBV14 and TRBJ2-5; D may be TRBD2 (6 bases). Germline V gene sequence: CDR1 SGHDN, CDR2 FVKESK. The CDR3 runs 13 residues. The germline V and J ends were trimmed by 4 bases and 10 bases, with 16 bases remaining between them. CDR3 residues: CASSLSSRAGQYF. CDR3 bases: TGTGCCAGCAGCCTCTCGTCCCGAGCGGGCCAGTACTTC.

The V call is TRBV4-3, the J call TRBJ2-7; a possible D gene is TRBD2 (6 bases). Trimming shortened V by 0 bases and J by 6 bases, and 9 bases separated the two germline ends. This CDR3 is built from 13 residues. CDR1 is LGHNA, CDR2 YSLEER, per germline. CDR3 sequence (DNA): TGCGCCAGCAGCCAAGAGGGAGGCGGCGAGCAGTACTTC. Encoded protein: CASSQEGGGEQYF.

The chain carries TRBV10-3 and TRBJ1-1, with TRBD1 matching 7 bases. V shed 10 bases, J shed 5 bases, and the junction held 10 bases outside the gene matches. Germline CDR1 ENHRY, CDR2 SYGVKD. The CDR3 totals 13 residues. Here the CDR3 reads CATETAGGTEAFF. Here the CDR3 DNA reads TGTGCCACTGAGACAGCAGGGGGGACTGAAGCTTTCTTT.